This T cell receptor (beta chain) came from a study of blood T cell repertoires in COVID-19. Looking at the study overall: The study drew acute and convalescent COVID-19 samples from the United States, Italy and Spain. PBMCs, B-cell-depleted T cells, or T cells were the source of the cDNA or gDNA that made up the material.

V lost 7 bases and J lost 7; bases outside the gene matches: 14. The CDR3 runs 15 residues. Looked up from germline, CDR1 is LNHDA and CDR2 is SQIVND (reference sequence). Original analysis: Reference gene primer amplification in the assay estimated nucleated cell counts. Libraries were prepared by immunoSEQ multiplex PCR; TCRdb keeps only in-frame clonotypes and omits some of them. V and J calls and clone size are those listed in that table; D and trimming were worked out from the DNA. The data hold around 100,000 clones, with around 84% observed a single time. This sequence originates from a woman aged 60-75 years with acute or convalescent COVID-19. Sample: peripheral blood. The rearrangement uses TRBV19 and TRBJ2-7; TRBD1 agrees at 9 bases. As DNA, the CDR3 is TGTGCCAGTACCCAGTCAACAGGGGGCGCGAGGGAGCAGTACTTC. This codes for CASTQSTGGAREQYF. The full variable domain, with the rest looked up from reference TRBV19 and TRBJ2-7, is DGGITQSPKYLFRKEGQNVTLSCEQNLNHDAMYWYRQDPGQGLRLIYYSQIVNDFQKGDIAEGYSVSREKKESFPLTVTSAQKNPTAFYLCASTQSTGGAREQYFGPGTRLTVT.